This T cell receptor beta chain came from a study of blood T cell repertoires in COVID-19 (dated by TCRdb to 2020 to 2021). As for the study more broadly: The collaborator samples originated in the United States, Italy and Spain and spanned the acute and convalescent phases of COVID-19. Subjects who had been exposed to COVID-19, were actively infected with it, or had recovered from it provided the deeply sampled blood TCRbeta repertoires that made up the dataset. The repertoires were made available in a free public database intended to serve as a resource for research on the immune response to SARS-CoV-2. Sample metadata almost always included a de-identified subject ID, COVID-19 status, age in years and sex. The samples were drawn from the first 160 participants of the ongoing ImmuneRACE study and from about 1,200 subjects provided by 6 global collaborators. Where HLA class I and class II types were available, the types were taken from metadata supplied by the sample provider, not from assay-based typing. The prospective study material was composed of cDNA or gDNA derived from T cells, B-cell-depleted T cells, or PBMCs. Paper-wide results and their limitations: Clinical and demographic metadata were provided uncurated, with the amount varying by source and participant.

The immunoSEQ Assay, a bias-controlled multiplex PCR, was used to amplify TCRbeta CDR3 regions from genomic DNA. The paper's processing steps were these. The number of nucleated cells in each sample was estimated from the amplification of reference gene primers within the assay. To quantify the absolute abundance of each unique TCRbeta CDR3 rearrangement, sequence reads were collapsed and filtered. For each sample, productive Simpson clonality was calculated by taking the square root of Simpson's diversity index across productive rearrangements. The table comes from immuneACCESS by way of TCRdb, which keeps in-frame sequences with V and J called. Part of the clones is missing from these tables; in studies checked, under half for an unresolved V gene and the rest for unknown reasons. V, J and clone size are taken as reported in that table, and D and trimming were inferred from the DNA itself. Across this sample there are 130,000 to 150,000 clones, with around 90% seen only once. The biggest ten clones account for 1.5% to 2% of the sample.

The germline V gene supplies CDR1 MGHRA and CDR2 YSYEKL. V was cut back by 4 bases and J by 2 bases, leaving a gap of 9 bases between them. Including the terminal cysteine and phenylalanine, the CDR3 comprises 13 residues. The entry retains the CDR3 DNA only, 39 bases that are in frame from base 1. Collaborating institutions collected whole blood in K2EDTA tubes following their own protocols. For TCRbeta analysis, collaborators shipped samples as frozen whole blood, isolated PBMCs, or DNA extracted from either of those sample types. This clone was found a few times. The antigen it binds to is not known. Base quality data are lacking; no much larger clone is found one base away.

Sample: peripheral blood. The receptor comes from a human donor in a cohort sampled during active COVID-19. The V gene is TRBV4-1 and the J gene is TRBJ2-7; the best D guess is TRBD1, with 5 bases matching. The DNA reads TGCGCCAGCAGCCGAGACAGTCCCTACGAGCAGTACTTC. This is translated as CASSRDSPYEQYF.